The 12 T cell receptor beta chains below were found in one sample sequenced in a study of blood T cell repertoires in COVID-19. Assay used: immunoSEQ multiplex PCR; TCRdb lists only in-frame clones, some missing. The sample includes roughly 400,000 clones, about 90% of them seen just once. Sequenced sample: peripheral blood. The receptor set was obtained from an older woman with COVID-19, enrolled during active disease.

V is TRBV10-3 and J is TRBJ1-2; 9 bases line up with TRBD1. Per the germline V gene, CDR1 is ENHRY and CDR2 is SYGVKD. Losses at the gene ends were 3 bases for V and 5 bases for J; bases not matched to a gene: 1. This CDR3 is built from 13 residues. The CDR3 DNA follows: TGTGCCATCAGTGATGGGACAGGGTATGGCTACACCTTC. As protein: CAISDGTGYGYTF.

V usage is TRBV28 and J usage is TRBJ1-2, with unresolved D. The CDR3 extends over 15 amino acids. Per the germline V gene, CDR1 is MDHEN and CDR2 is SYDVKM. Trimming took off 4 bases at V and 2 bases at J, with 14 bases between the two ends. CDR3: CASSSRRGWNYGYTF. DNA of the CDR3: TGTGCCAGCAGTTCCCGGCGAGGGTGGAACTATGGCTACACCTTC.

This chain joins TRBV9 and TRBJ1-4; 7 bases are shared with TRBD1. The V and J ends lost 0 bases and 7 bases, in that order; junction bases with no gene match: 12. CDR1 and CDR2 (germline): SGDLS, YYNGEE. The CDR3 consists of 17 residues. The CDR3 DNA follows: TGTGCCAGCAGCGTAGGAGAAAGAGGAGGGGGCGGTGAAAAACTGTTTTTT. Translation gives CASSVGERGGGGEKLFF.

The chain employs TRBV20-1 and TRBJ1-5; 9 nucleotides align to TRBD1. There are 14 residues in the CDR3. V was clipped by 3 bases and J by 4 bases; unmatched bases: 4. The germline CDR1 and CDR2 sequences are DFQATT and SNEGSKA (reference sequence). In DNA form, the CDR3 reads TGCAGTGCTAGTTGGACAGGGGTAAATCAGCCCCAGCATTTT. The encoded protein is CSASWTGVNQPQHF.

The chain links TRBV5-1 to TRBJ2-4; a weak D match, TRBD2 (5 bases). From germline, CDR1 is SGHRS and CDR2 YFSETQ. V was clipped by 4 bases and J by 6 bases, with 20 bases between them. CDR3 size: 16 residues. The CDR3 sequence: CASSPALGRPGNIQYF. The CDR3 nucleotides are TGCGCCAGCAGCCCAGCCCTTGGGAGACCAGGAAACATTCAGTACTTC.

The gene calls are TRBV5-4 and TRBJ2-3; tentative D call: TRBD2 (6 bases). Germline V gene lookup returns CDR1 SGHNT and CDR2 YYREEE (reference sequence). V was shortened by 4 bases and J by 3 bases, with 18 bases between the two germline ends. The CDR3 sequence is 16 residues long. The CDR3 here is CASSRRVAAYTDTQYF. The CDR3, as DNA: TGTGCCAGCAGCCGCCGGGTAGCGGCGTATACAGATACGCAGTATTTT.

This chain links TRBV12-3 or TRBV12-4 with TRBJ1-1; no clear D. Deletions cut 6 bases from V and 8 bases from J, with 13 bases between. CDR3 size: 12 residues. The CDR3 coding sequence is TGTGCCAGCAGCACCTTTAACTACGAAGCTTTCTTT. Its protein product is CASSTFNYEAFF.

There are a few counts of this clone. Sequence at one end of the junction differs from germline and may be a read error. The V gene is TRBV6-4, the J gene TRBJ2-2; D is perhaps TRBD1 (5 bases). Germline V gene data show CDR1 as MRHNA and CDR2 as SNTAGT. This CDR3 contains 11 residues. The CDR3 is CASSDIDSVIF. For the CDR3, the DNA is TGTGCCAGCAGTGATATCGACAGTGTAATTTTT.

The gene calls are TRBV5-8 and TRBJ2-1; 8 nucleotides match TRBD2. In germline, CDR1 is SGHTS, CDR2 YDEGEE. V shed 2 bases and J 6 bases; nucleotides not matched to a gene: 4. The CDR3 is 14 amino acids. The CDR3 coding sequence is TGTGCCAGCAGCTTAGCGGGGGCCGCCAATGAGCAGTTCTTC. Translated: CASSLAGAANEQFF. Full variable domain (outside the CDR3, taken from reference TRBV5-8 and TRBJ2-1): EAGVTQSPTHLIKTRGQQATLRCSPISGHTSVYWYQQALGLGLQFLLWYDEGEERNRGNFPPRFSGRQFPNYSSELNVNALELEDSALYLCASSLAGAANEQFFGPGTRLTVL.

The V call is TRBV4-1, the J call TRBJ1-5, with unresolved D. Per germline, CDR1 MGHRA and CDR2 YSYEKL. V lost 1 base, J lost 0 bases, and 4 bases lay in between. This CDR3 is built from 14 residues. The CDR3 loop is CASSQVYSNQPQHF. The CDR3 nucleotides are TGCGCCAGCAGCCAAGTATATAGCAATCAGCCCCAGCATTTT.

V gene TRBV5-1 combines with J gene TRBJ2-3; 12 bases fit TRBD1. Per the germline V gene, CDR1 is SGHRS and CDR2 is YFSETQ. Trimming removed 3 bases from V and 1 base from J; junction bases left unmatched: 6. The CDR3 is 17 residues long. CDR3 nucleotides: TGCGCCAGCAGCTATGGAGGGGACAGGGGGCGCACAGATACGCAGTATTTT. Protein sequence: CASSYGGDRGRTDTQYF.

The chain carries TRBV7-9 and TRBJ1-2; TRBD1 matches 7 bases. The CDR3 covers 15 residues. Germline V lookup: CDR1 SEHNR, CDR2 FQNEAQ (reference sequence). V dropped 4 bases and J dropped 6; count of bases not matched to a gene: 11. The CDR3 DNA is TGTGCCAGCAGCTCCATTGACAGGGAACAGGATGGCTACACCTTC. It yields the protein CASSSIDREQDGYTF.